The rows below give T cell receptor beta chains drawn from one sample of a study of cytomegalovirus exposure and HLA in healthy donors. Sequencing used immunoSEQ multiplex PCR; TCRdb keeps in-frame clones, though not all of them. Among roughly 99,000 clones listed, 73% were seen once. The sample was PBMCs. Receptors were obtained from a man aged 30-40 years in good health and CMV-seronegative. The CDR3 runs from the conserved cysteine through the conserved F or W. Fields, in order: CDR3 protein, CDR3 DNA, CDR3 length, J gene, clone size, D gene, V gene. D genes are given only for firm matches. Where a row states a size, it is once, few, many or the class of an expanded clone; other rows omit it.

CDR3 protein: CASSKDSRNSPLHF
CDR3 DNA: TGTGCCAGCAGCAAAGACAGTAGGAATTCACCCCTCCACTTT
CDR3 length: 14
J gene: TRBJ1-6
clone size: .
D gene: .
V gene: TRBV21-1

CDR3 protein: CASSLASGDTYEQYF
CDR3 DNA: TGTGCCAGCAGCTTAGCTAGTGGGGACACCTACGAGCAGTACTTC
CDR3 length: 15
J gene: TRBJ2-7
clone size: .
D gene: .
V gene: TRBV11-2

CDR3 protein: CASSGGISSYEQYF
CDR3 DNA: TGTGCCAGCAGTGGCGGGATTAGCTCCTACGAGCAGTACTTC
CDR3 length: 14
J gene: TRBJ2-7
clone size: .
D gene: .
V gene: TRBV27

CDR3 protein: CASSPNGVEALAFF
CDR3 DNA: TGTGCCAGCTCACCGAATGGAGTCGAGGCCCTAGCTTTCTTT
CDR3 length: 14
J gene: TRBJ1-1
clone size: .
D gene: .
V gene: TRBV18

CDR3 protein: CASSPSRATHNEQFF
CDR3 DNA: TGTGCCAGCAGTCCTTCCAGGGCCACACACAATGAGCAGTTCTTC
CDR3 length: 15
J gene: TRBJ2-1
clone size: .
D gene: .
V gene: TRBV6-5

CDR3 protein: CASSLRPNEQFF
CDR3 DNA: TGTGCCAGCAGCTTAAGGCCAAATGAGCAGTTCTTC
CDR3 length: 12
J gene: TRBJ2-1
clone size: .
D gene: .
V gene: TRBV7-3

CDR3 protein: CASAGRRREQYF
CDR3 DNA: TGTGCCAGCGCGGGCCGTCGGCGCGAGCAGTACTTC
CDR3 length: 12
J gene: TRBJ2-7
clone size: .
D gene: .
V gene: TRBV28

CDR3 protein: CASSVEVGAGWGYTF
CDR3 DNA: TGTGCCAGCAGCGTAGAGGTGGGGGCAGGGTGGGGCTACACCTTC
CDR3 length: 15
J gene: TRBJ1-2
clone size: .
D gene: .
V gene: TRBV9

CDR3 protein: CASTGGSRLGEQYF
CDR3 DNA: TGTGCCAGCACGGGGGGGAGTCGGCTTGGCGAGCAGTACTTC
CDR3 length: 14
J gene: TRBJ2-7
clone size: once
D gene: TRBD2
V gene: TRBV28

CDR3 protein: CASSVSDRGSYEQYF
CDR3 DNA: TGTGCCAGCAGCGTATCGGACAGGGGGTCTTACGAGCAGTACTTC
CDR3 length: 15
J gene: TRBJ2-7
clone size: .
D gene: TRBD1
V gene: TRBV9

CDR3 protein: CASSKGDNSYEQYF
CDR3 DNA: TGCGCCAGCAGCAAGGGGGACAACTCCTACGAGCAGTACTTC
CDR3 length: 14
J gene: TRBJ2-7
clone size: .
D gene: .
V gene: TRBV5-1

CDR3 protein: CSASPDTEAFF
CDR3 DNA: TGCAGTGCTAGCCCCGACACTGAAGCTTTCTTT
CDR3 length: 11
J gene: TRBJ1-1
clone size: .
D gene: .
V gene: TRBV20-1

CDR3 protein: CASSLRTGSYEQYF
CDR3 DNA: TGTGCCAGCAGCTTGCGCACAGGGAGCTACGAGCAGTACTTC
CDR3 length: 14
J gene: TRBJ2-7
clone size: .
D gene: .
V gene: TRBV5-6

CDR3 protein: CASRAGLAGRSDTQYF
CDR3 DNA: TGCGCAAGCAGGGCGGGACTAGCTGGAAGGTCAGATACGCAGTATTTT
CDR3 length: 16
J gene: TRBJ2-3
clone size: .
D gene: TRBD2
V gene: TRBV5-1

CDR3 protein: CASSRGTDYNEQFF
CDR3 DNA: TGTGCCAGCAGCAGAGGGACAGACTACAATGAGCAGTTCTTC
CDR3 length: 14
J gene: TRBJ2-1
clone size: few
D gene: TRBD1
V gene: TRBV9

CDR3 protein: CASSLTSGRYNEQFF
CDR3 DNA: TGTGCCAGCAGTTTGACTAGCGGGAGGTACAATGAGCAGTTCTTC
CDR3 length: 15
J gene: TRBJ2-1
clone size: .
D gene: TRBD2
V gene: TRBV6-1

CDR3 protein: CASSFGPGQGAEQYF
CDR3 DNA: TGCGCCAGCAGCTTTGGCCCGGGACAGGGGGCAGAGCAGTACTTC
CDR3 length: 15
J gene: TRBJ2-7
clone size: .
D gene: TRBD1
V gene: TRBV5-1

CDR3 protein: CASSWDPMGGYNEQFF
CDR3 DNA: TGTGCCAGCAGCTGGGACCCCATGGGGGGGTACAATGAGCAGTTCTTC
CDR3 length: 16
J gene: TRBJ2-1
clone size: .
D gene: TRBD2
V gene: TRBV5-4

CDR3 protein: CASSARPGTGSSYEQYF
CDR3 DNA: TGTGCCAGCAGTGCCCGTCCCGGGACAGGTAGTAGCTACGAGCAGTACTTC
CDR3 length: 17
J gene: TRBJ2-7
clone size: few
D gene: TRBD1
V gene: TRBV25-1

CDR3 protein: CSVEGLAGGNEQYF
CDR3 DNA: TGCAGCGTTGAAGGACTAGCGGGAGGGAACGAGCAGTACTTC
CDR3 length: 14
J gene: TRBJ2-7
clone size: few
D gene: TRBD2
V gene: TRBV29-1

CDR3 protein: CASSSGTGYNEQFF
CDR3 DNA: TGTGCCAGCAGCTCCGGGACAGGGTACAATGAGCAGTTCTTC
CDR3 length: 14
J gene: TRBJ2-1
clone size: .
D gene: TRBD1
V gene: TRBV27

CDR3 protein: CASSLPVRQGPFPTYGYTF
CDR3 DNA: TGTGCCAGCAGCTTACCGGTGAGGCAGGGGCCCTTTCCAACTTATGGCTACACCTTC
CDR3 length: 19
J gene: TRBJ1-2
clone size: .
D gene: .
V gene: TRBV11-2

CDR3 protein: CASSYSGLAAYEQYF
CDR3 DNA: TGTGCCAGCAGTTACTCGGGACTAGCGGCCTACGAGCAGTACTTC
CDR3 length: 15
J gene: TRBJ2-7
clone size: .
D gene: TRBD2
V gene: TRBV6-5

CDR3 protein: CASSSGGHNQPQHF
CDR3 DNA: .
CDR3 length: 14
J gene: TRBJ1-5
clone size: few
D gene: .
V gene: TRBV28

CDR3 protein: CASSSPGRNNEQFF
CDR3 DNA: TGCGCCAGCAGCTCCCCAGGCCGCAACAATGAGCAGTTCTTC
CDR3 length: 14
J gene: TRBJ2-1
clone size: few
D gene: .
V gene: TRBV5-1

CDR3 protein: CASSVEGLAGYNEQFF
CDR3 DNA: TGTGCCAGCAGTGTCGAGGGACTAGCGGGGTACAATGAGCAGTTCTTC
CDR3 length: 16
J gene: TRBJ2-1
clone size: .
D gene: TRBD2
V gene: TRBV6-4

CDR3 protein: CASSRDRGDYGYTF
CDR3 DNA: TGTGCCAGCAGTAGGGACAGGGGTGACTATGGCTACACCTTC
CDR3 length: 14
J gene: TRBJ1-2
clone size: .
D gene: TRBD1
V gene: TRBV7-9

CDR3 protein: CASSLSSRGRAEPSTDTQYF
CDR3 DNA: TGTGCCAGCAGCTTGAGTAGTCGCGGGAGGGCCGAACCAAGCACAGATACGCAGTATTTT
CDR3 length: 20
J gene: TRBJ2-3
clone size: .
D gene: TRBD2
V gene: TRBV7-3

CDR3 protein: CSASRQGEQYF
CDR3 DNA: TGCAGTGCTAGTCGACAGGGGGAGCAGTACTTC
CDR3 length: 11
J gene: TRBJ2-7
clone size: .
D gene: TRBD1
V gene: TRBV20-1

CDR3 protein: CASSQGRVSYTF
CDR3 DNA: TGTGCCAGCAGTCAGGGGAGGGTTAGCTACACCTTC
CDR3 length: 12
J gene: TRBJ1-2
clone size: .
D gene: .
V gene: TRBV2

CDR3 protein: CASREAGGTDTQYF
CDR3 DNA: TGTGCCAGCAGGGAAGCGGGAGGCACAGATACGCAGTATTTT
CDR3 length: 14
J gene: TRBJ2-3
clone size: .
D gene: TRBD2
V gene: TRBV2

CDR3 protein: CASSYTEETQYF
CDR3 DNA: TGCGCCAGCAGTTATACAGAAGAGACCCAGTACTTC
CDR3 length: 12
J gene: TRBJ2-5
clone size: .
D gene: .
V gene: TRBV10-2

CDR3 protein: CASSSIMWARQGGNTIYF
CDR3 DNA: TGTGCCAGCAGCTCTATTATGTGGGCCCGGCAGGGAGGAAACACCATATATTTT
CDR3 length: 18
J gene: TRBJ1-3
clone size: .
D gene: .
V gene: TRBV11-2

CDR3 protein: CASSLGGQAGPWNEQFF
CDR3 DNA: TGTGCCAGCAGCTTGGGGGGACAGGCTGGCCCCTGGAATGAGCAGTTCTTC
CDR3 length: 17
J gene: TRBJ2-1
clone size: .
D gene: TRBD1
V gene: TRBV5-5

CDR3 protein: CASSLTGQGFAGTQYF
CDR3 DNA: TGTGCCAGCAGCCTTACGGGACAGGGCTTCGCGGGGACCCAGTACTTC
CDR3 length: 16
J gene: TRBJ2-5
clone size: .
D gene: TRBD1
V gene: TRBV11-2

CDR3 protein: CSVQLAGGAYEQYF
CDR3 DNA: TGCAGCGTGCAACTAGCGGGGGGCGCCTACGAGCAGTACTTC
CDR3 length: 14
J gene: TRBJ2-7
clone size: .
D gene: TRBD2
V gene: TRBV29-1

CDR3 protein: CASSEVGLNTIYF
CDR3 DNA: TGTGCCAGCAGTGAAGTCGGTTTGAACACCATATATTTT
CDR3 length: 13
J gene: TRBJ1-3
clone size: few
D gene: .
V gene: TRBV6-1

CDR3 protein: CASSVESNYGYTF
CDR3 DNA: TGTGCCAGCAGTGTGGAGAGTAACTATGGCTACACCTTC
CDR3 length: 13
J gene: TRBJ1-2
clone size: .
D gene: .
V gene: TRBV6-1

CDR3 protein: CASRAQLAAHNEQFF
CDR3 DNA: TGTGCCAGCAGGGCCCAGCTAGCGGCACACAATGAGCAGTTCTTC
CDR3 length: 15
J gene: TRBJ2-1
clone size: .
D gene: TRBD2
V gene: TRBV6-1

CDR3 protein: CASSEAQGSYEQYF
CDR3 DNA: TGTGCCAGCAGTGAAGCGCAGGGATCCTACGAGCAGTACTTC
CDR3 length: 14
J gene: TRBJ2-7
clone size: .
D gene: .
V gene: TRBV6-1

CDR3 protein: CASSVEGGLGDEQYF
CDR3 DNA: TGTGCCAGCAGCGTAGAAGGGGGCCTAGGCGACGAGCAGTACTTC
CDR3 length: 15
J gene: TRBJ2-7
clone size: .
D gene: TRBD1
V gene: TRBV9

CDR3 protein: CASSYGLENYKQYF
CDR3 DNA: TGTGCCAGCAGTTACGGTCTAGAGAACTACAAGCAGTACTTC
CDR3 length: 14
J gene: TRBJ2-7
clone size: .
D gene: .
V gene: TRBV6-6

CDR3 protein: CASSPGGGSAEQFF
CDR3 DNA: TGTGCCAGCAGCCCGGGGGGCGGGAGTGCTGAGCAGTTCTTC
CDR3 length: 14
J gene: TRBJ2-1
clone size: .
D gene: .
V gene: TRBV6-1

CDR3 protein: CASSVGGLAEKLFF
CDR3 DNA: TGTGCCAGCAGCGTAGGGGGACTCGCTGAAAAACTGTTTTTT
CDR3 length: 14
J gene: TRBJ1-4
clone size: .
D gene: .
V gene: TRBV9

CDR3 protein: CATTGTNTEAFF
CDR3 DNA: TGTGCCACCACAGGTACGAACACTGAAGCTTTCTTT
CDR3 length: 12
J gene: TRBJ1-1
clone size: few
D gene: .
V gene: TRBV10-3

CDR3 protein: CASRLQTASYNEQFF
CDR3 DNA: TGTGCCAGCAGGCTCCAGACAGCCTCCTACAATGAGCAGTTCTTC
CDR3 length: 15
J gene: TRBJ2-1
clone size: .
D gene: .
V gene: TRBV28

CDR3 protein: CASSQDLGITQYF
CDR3 DNA: TGCGCCAGCAGCCAAGATCTCGGGATAACCCAGTACTTC
CDR3 length: 13
J gene: TRBJ2-5
clone size: .
D gene: .
V gene: TRBV4-1

CDR3 protein: CASRDRGAKNIQYF
CDR3 DNA: TGTGCCAGCAGGGACAGGGGAGCCAAAAACATTCAGTACTTC
CDR3 length: 14
J gene: TRBJ2-4
clone size: once
D gene: TRBD1
V gene: TRBV6-1

CDR3 protein: CASLRTGARTEAFF
CDR3 DNA: TGTGCCAGCCTCCGGACAGGGGCTAGGACTGAAGCTTTCTTT
CDR3 length: 14
J gene: TRBJ1-1
clone size: once
D gene: TRBD1
V gene: TRBV27